This T cell receptor (beta chain) was recovered during a study of radiotherapy plus CTLA-4 blockade in lung cancer. For the study at large: Objective response was observed in roughly a sixth of patients, and disease control in 31%. Findings and caveats of the study: Radiotherapy was combined with ipilimumab, and tumor-derived TCR clones then expanded in blood. Reports state that early shifts in blood T cell clones, with interferon-beta, best predicted response.

Each patient with chemo-refractory metastatic non-small-cell lung cancer was treated with focal radiation plus CTLA-4 blockade using ipilimumab. TCRdb keeps only in-frame clones here, not all; method: immunoSEQ multiplex PCR. The sample holds 90,000 to 100,000 clones, approximately 78% seen once. The CDR3 totals 11 residues. Germline assignment: CDR1 MNHEY and CDR2 SVGAGI. The V and J ends lost 7 bases and 8 bases, in that order; junction bases with no gene match: 4. With respect to this clone: Its matching antigen is unknown.

The material sequenced was peripheral blood, taken from a patient treated with radiotherapy plus ipilimumab. The chain is built from TRBV6-5 and TRBJ1-1; 7 bases fit TRBD1. The receptor's source is a human donor with non-small cell lung cancer that progressed on radiotherapy plus ipilimumab. The CDR3 loop reads CASTRGGEAFF. The CDR3 DNA reads as TGTGCCAGCACCCGAGGGGGCGAAGCTTTCTTT.